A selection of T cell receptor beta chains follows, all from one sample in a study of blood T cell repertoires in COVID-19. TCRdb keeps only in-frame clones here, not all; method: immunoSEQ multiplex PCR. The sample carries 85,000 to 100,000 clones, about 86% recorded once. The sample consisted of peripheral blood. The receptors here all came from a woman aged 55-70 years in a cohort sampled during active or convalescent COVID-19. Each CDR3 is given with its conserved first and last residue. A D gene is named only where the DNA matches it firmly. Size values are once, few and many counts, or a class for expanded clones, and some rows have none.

TGTGCCAGCAGCTTAGTGAGCGGGAGGGGAAATACGCAGTATTTT CASSLVSGRGNTQYF TRBV7-6 - TRBJ2-3 TRBD2
TGTGCCAGCAGTACACGAGGGTTAATAAGGCAGTACTTC CASSTRGLIRQYF TRBV27 once TRBJ2-7 -
TGTGCCAGTAGTGTCGTTAGCGGGAGGGGAAACACCGGGGAGCTGTTTTTT CASSVVSGRGNTGELFF TRBV19 - TRBJ2-2 TRBD2
TGCGCCAGCAGCCCAAGGGCGGGAGGCGGGACCGGGGAGCTGTTTTTT CASSPRAGGGTGELFF TRBV5-1 - TRBJ2-2 TRBD2
TGTGCCAGTATCCCTCGTGTCAGGGGGTCTACCTCTCGTTTGTCGGAGCTGTTTTTT CASIPRVRGSTSRLSELFF TRBV28 - TRBJ2-2 TRBD1
TGTGCCAGCAGCTTAGTATCCGGGACAGGGAAGAACTACGAGCAGTACTTC CASSLVSGTGKNYEQYF TRBV11-2 - TRBJ2-7 TRBD1
TGCGCCAGCAGCACACAACAGGGGACCGGGGAGCTGTTTTTT CASSTQQGTGELFF TRBV5-1 - TRBJ2-2 TRBD1
TGTGCCAGCAGCCAAGCCGGGACTAGCGGGAGCAATGAGCAGTTCTTC CASSQAGTSGSNEQFF TRBV3-1/TRBV3-2 - TRBJ2-1 TRBD2
TGTGCCAGCAGCCCAACCACAGGGCTGGAGACCCAGTACTTC CASSPTTGLETQYF TRBV7-9 - TRBJ2-5 -
TGTGCCAGCAGCTTGATTCGGAACACTGAAGCTTTCTTT CASSLIRNTEAFF TRBV5-6 - TRBJ1-1 -
TGTGCCAGCAGCGTCGACTCCCACTACGGCCAAGAGACCCAGTACTTC CASSVDSHYGQETQYF TRBV3-1/TRBV3-2 - TRBJ2-5 -
TGTGCCAGTAGTAAGGGACAGGGAGGAGAAAAACTGTTTTTT CASSKGQGGEKLFF TRBV19 once TRBJ1-4 TRBD1
TGTGCCAGCAGCGGGAGGGGTAGCGGGAGATCCGATGAGCAGTTCTTC CASSGRGSGRSDEQFF TRBV2 - TRBJ2-1 TRBD2
TGTGCCAGCTCACTACAGGGGGCGAGTACTGAAGCTTTCTTT CASSLQGASTEAFF TRBV18 - TRBJ1-1 TRBD1
TGTGCCTCGGGCGGGATGGCTTTCTTT CASGGMAFF TRBV30 - TRBJ1-1 -
TGTGCCAGCAGCTTAAGTCCCAGGCGCCCTCTGGGCTATGGCTACACCTTC CASSLSPRRPLGYGYTF TRBV7-3 - TRBJ1-2 -
TGTGCCAGCAGTTCTACAGCAGACAATAGAAACACCATATATTTT CASSSTADNRNTIYF TRBV6-2/TRBV6-3 - TRBJ1-3 -
TGTGCCAGCAGTGACGGGAGACTGTACTATGGCTACACCTTC CASSDGRLYYGYTF TRBV6-4 once TRBJ1-2 -
TGTGCCAGCAGTTATCGTCGCACAGATACGCAGTATTTT CASSYRRTDTQYF TRBV6-5 - TRBJ2-3 -
TGTGCCAGCTCACCAACGGGAAACTATGGCTACACCTTC CASSPTGNYGYTF TRBV18 - TRBJ1-2 -
TGTGCCAGCTCGCCGGGGACTAGCGGGCGACAGTTCTTC CASSPGTSGRQFF TRBV18 once TRBJ2-1 TRBD2
TGTGCCAGCAGTTTCGGCCGGGGTAGAGACTATGGCTACACCTTC CASSFGRGRDYGYTF TRBV28 - TRBJ1-2 -
TGTGCCAGTAGTATTCGGCAGGGCCTACTCTTCTCTGGGGCCAACGTCCTGACTTTC CASSIRQGLLFSGANVLTF TRBV19 - TRBJ2-6 -
TGTGCCAGCAGCCAAGATACCAGCTACAATGAGCAGTTCTTC CASSQDTSYNEQFF TRBV3-1/TRBV3-2 few TRBJ2-1 -